These 26 T cell receptor beta chains share one sample of origin, sequenced in a study of blood T cell repertoires in COVID-19. Sequenced by immunoSEQ multiplex PCR; TCRdb stores in-frame clones only, minus some. There are 400,000 to 450,000 clones in the sample; about 91% occur only once, and approximately 1.5% lies in the top ten. Sequenced input: peripheral blood. The receptors were gathered from a woman in her thirties or forties with COVID-19, enrolled during active disease.

This chain joins TRBV10-3 and TRBJ1-5; TRBD1 matches 8 bases. The V gene's germline CDR1 is ENHRY and CDR2 SYGVKD. The CDR3 covers 19 residues. Losses at the gene ends were 0 bases for V and 5 bases for J; bases not matched to a gene: 15. CDR3 residues: CAISESNVRNQGAYQPQHF. Written as DNA, the CDR3 is TGTGCCATCAGTGAGTCGAATGTTAGAAACCAGGGGGCATATCAGCCCCAGCATTTT.

Notes on this clone: One end of the junction varies from germline; a read error may be responsible. The chain recombines TRBV7-7 with TRBJ2-5; unclear D gene. This CDR3 region has 14 residues. Germline V gene data show CDR1 as SSHAT and CDR2 as FNYEAQ (reference sequence). The CDR3 protein is CASSLGWRGETQYF. The CDR3 DNA sequence: TGTGCTAGCAGCTTAGGGTGGAGAGGAGAGACCCAGTACTTC.

V and J are TRBV2 and TRBJ1-5, with 8 nucleotides matching TRBD1. The CDR3 consists of 16 residues. Germline trimming cut 3 bases from V and 1 base from J; bases unmatched to any gene: 5. Looked up from germline, CDR1 is SNHLY and CDR2 is FYNNEI. The CDR3 nucleotides read TGTGCCAGCAGTGATCAGGGGGCCGGAAGCAATCAGCCCCAGCATTTT. It translates to CASSDQGAGSNQPQHF.

This clone came up once. CDR3 coding DNA: TGTGCCATCCGGGAGGGGCAAGACAATGAGCAGTTCTTC. This translates into CAIREGQDNEQFF. This sequence joins TRBV10-3 and TRBJ2-1; TRBD2 matches 8 bases. The germline V gene has CDR1 ENHRY and CDR2 SYGVKD. V shed 8 bases, J shed 5 bases, and the junction held 5 bases outside the gene matches. CDR3 size: 13 residues.

J is TRBJ1-6 and V is TRBV28, with 9 nucleotides matching TRBD1. CDR3 size: 18 residues. Germline lookup yields CDR1 MDHEN and CDR2 SYDVKM. The ends lost 6 bases at V and 10 bases at J; junction bases unmatched: 19. In DNA form, the CDR3 reads TGTGCCAGCAGATTTACCCGGACAGGGGCCCGGCTTGAGTCACCCCTCCACTTT. Protein product: CASRFTRTGARLESPLHF.

The V gene is TRBV19, the J gene TRBJ2-1; TRBD2 matches at 13 bases. J lost 10 bases, V lost 3 bases, and 6 bases had no gene match. Germline V gene lookup returns CDR1 LNHDA and CDR2 SQIVND (reference sequence). The CDR3 totals 15 residues. CDR3 protein: CASSIGTSGASEQFF. The CDR3 DNA reads TGTGCCAGTAGTATCGGGACTAGCGGGGCTTCGGAGCAGTTCTTC.

This clone was found once. The gene calls are TRBV27 and TRBJ1-2; TRBD1 might be the D (5 bases). The CDR3 runs 14 residues. The V gene's germline CDR1 is MNHEY and CDR2 SMNVEV (reference sequence). The V end lost 4 bases, the J end lost 2 bases, and 11 bases lay between the germline ends. Here the CDR3 reads CASSSSGGNYGYTF. CDR3 nucleotide sequence: TGTGCCAGCAGTTCATCGGGGGGAAACTATGGCTACACCTTC.

This clone has only one observation. V and J are TRBV28 and TRBJ1-5; possible D gene TRBD1, 6 bases. V was pared by 6 bases and J by 6 bases, with 15 bases between. The germline V gene encodes CDR1 MDHEN and CDR2 SYDVKM. CDR3 size: 14 residues. CDR3 protein: CASREGGGFQPQHF. The CDR3 bases are TGTGCCAGCAGAGAGGGAGGGGGGTTTCAGCCCCAGCATTTT.

The rearrangement joins TRBV9 to TRBJ1-1; 11 nucleotides line up with TRBD1. From germline, CDR1 is SGDLS and CDR2 YYNGEE. The V and J ends lost 3 bases and 6 bases, in that order; junction bases with no gene match: 10. There are 16 residues in the CDR3. The CDR3 DNA follows: TGTGCCAGCAGCGCGGATCCGGGACAGGGGGGTCCTGAAGCTTTCTTT. Residues: CASSADPGQGGPEAFF.

The chain is built from TRBV6-5 and TRBJ1-5; a weak D match, TRBD1 (6 bases). Germline values: CDR1 MNHEY, CDR2 SVGAGI. V lost 8 bases, J lost 11 bases, and 19 bases lay in between. The CDR3 has 13 residues. The CDR3 reads CASVDRPLGAQHF. The CDR3 coding sequence is TGTGCCAGCGTCGACAGGCCACTGGGAGCCCAGCATTTT.

A single count supports this clone. The genes are TRBV3-1 (or the pseudogene TRBV3-2) and TRBJ1-3, with 7 bases aligning to TRBD1. Germline-derived CDR1 and CDR2 are LGHDT and YNNKEL (reference sequence). The V and J ends lost 4 bases and 0 bases, in that order; junction bases with no gene match: 3. The CDR3 runs 15 residues. CDR3 protein: CASSRQGVSGNTIYF. Here the CDR3 DNA reads TGTGCCAGCAGCCGTCAGGGGGTCTCTGGAAACACCATATATTTT.

The chain employs TRBV21-1 and TRBJ2-1; TRBD2, as called in the table, went unchecked against the DNA. TRBV21-1 is given as a pseudogene. The CDR3 has 20 amino acids. The CDR3 protein is CASSKSHTSGTASSYNEQFF. CDR3 DNA sequence: TGTGCCAGCAGCAAATCTCATACTAGCGGGACCGCTAGCTCCTACAATGAGCAGTTCTTC.

The V gene is TRBV11-2, the J gene TRBJ1-1; no definite D call. V was trimmed by 1 base and J by 3 bases, leaving 9 bases between them. Germline V gives CDR1 SGHAT, CDR2 FQNNGV. This CDR3 has 14 residues. The CDR3 protein is CASSLGFRYTEAFF. The CDR3 region has the DNA TGTGCCAGCAGCTTAGGATTCAGATACACTGAAGCTTTCTTT.

The chain employs TRBV5-1 and TRBJ1-1; unclear D gene. The CDR3 contains 15 residues. V was shortened by 4 bases and J by 7 bases, with 20 bases between the two germline ends. Germline V gene data show CDR1 as SGHRS and CDR2 as YFSETQ. CDR3 residues: CASSGLDSSPDEAFF. DNA for the CDR3: TGCGCCAGCAGCGGACTAGACTCTTCCCCCGATGAAGCTTTCTTT.

CDR3 coding DNA: TGTGCCAGCAGCGCGGTTCCCGGGACAGAATACAATGAGCAGTTCTTC. This codes for CASSAVPGTEYNEQFF. The rearrangement joins TRBV9 to TRBJ2-1; 7 nucleotides match TRBD1. This CDR3 contains 16 residues. Germline V gene sequence: CDR1 SGDLS, CDR2 YYNGEE. Trimming at V came to 3 bases and at J to 4 bases, leaving 10 bases not matched to a gene.

The rearrangement links TRBV13 to TRBJ1-1; D not resolved. Germline V gene sequence: CDR1 PRHDT, CDR2 FYEKMQ (reference sequence). There are 11 residues in the CDR3. The ends were cut back, 5 bases at V and 7 bases at J, with 8 bases in the middle. CDR3 region: CASSTNLEAFF. DNA for the CDR3: TGTGCCAGCAGCACTAACCTTGAAGCTTTCTTT.

J is TRBJ2-1 and V is TRBV27; weak D call: TRBD1 (5 bases). Deletions cut 5 bases from V and 0 bases from J, with 14 bases between. Germline loops: CDR1 MNHEY, CDR2 SMNVEV (reference sequence). This CDR3 has 16 amino acids. The CDR3 DNA sequence: TGTGCCAGCAGTCGGCCTATAGGGGCCTCCTACAATGAGCAGTTCTTC. Amino acid sequence: CASSRPIGASYNEQFF.

The chain is built from TRBV5-1 and TRBJ2-2; 9 bases agree with TRBD1. The V gene's germline CDR1 is SGHRS and CDR2 YFSETQ. J gave up 5 bases and V 5 bases, and 4 bases lay outside the gene matches. The CDR3 covers 14 residues. CDR3 DNA: TGCGCCAGCAGTCGGGACAGGGTGACCGGGGAGCTGTTTTTT. Translating gives CASSRDRVTGELFF.

The CDR3: CASSSASGFNEQFF. The CDR3 DNA follows: TGTGCCAGCAGCTCGGCTAGCGGATTCAATGAGCAGTTCTTC. The V and J genes are TRBV6-5 and TRBJ2-1; TRBD2 aligns across 7 bases. CDR3 length equals 14 residues. Per the germline V gene, CDR1 is MNHEY and CDR2 is SVGAGI. J was trimmed by 6 bases and V by 6 bases; bases with no gene match: 8.

The chain has TRBV6-2 or TRBV6-3 and TRBJ2-7; D perhaps matches TRBD2 (6 bases). With 2 bases removed from V and 4 bases from J, the gap between germline ends came to 15 bases. CDR1 and CDR2 from the germline V gene are MNHEY and SVGEGT. The CDR3 sequence is 15 residues long. The CDR3 bases are TGTGCCAGCAGTTACGCGGGGCTGGGGGTATACGAGCAGTACTTC. This gives the protein CASSYAGLGVYEQYF.

The chain employs TRBV6-4 and TRBJ2-1, with D maybe TRBD1 (6 bases). Looked up from germline, CDR1 is MRHNA and CDR2 is SNTAGT. This CDR3 comprises 13 residues. Deletions cut 6 bases from V and 4 bases from J, with 10 bases between. In DNA form, the CDR3 reads TGTGCCAGCAGCAGACAGGAATACAATGAGCAGTTCTTC. Protein: CASSRQEYNEQFF.

V usage is TRBV7-2 and J usage is TRBJ1-2; 7 bases agree with TRBD1. Germline V CDR1 and CDR2: SGHTA, FQGNSA. This CDR3 is 13 amino acids long. Trimming at V came to 2 bases and at J to 8 bases, leaving 5 bases not matched to a gene. CDR3 region: CASSLNRGKGYTF. In DNA form, the CDR3 reads TGTGCCAGCAGCTTAAACAGGGGAAAAGGCTACACCTTC.

This chain links TRBV25-1 with TRBJ1-1, with a tentative D call TRBD1 (6 bases). V was trimmed by 5 bases and J by 1 base, leaving 8 bases between them. This CDR3 is 13 amino acids long. CDR1 is MGHDK, CDR2 SYGVNS, per germline. The CDR3: CASSWTANTEAFF. In DNA form, the CDR3 reads TGTGCCAGCAGTTGGACAGCGAACACTGAAGCTTTCTTT.

This chain joins TRBV5-5 and TRBJ2-5; 10 bases agree with TRBD1. The CDR3 spans 15 residues. Germline trimming cut 6 bases from V and 5 bases from J; bases unmatched to any gene: 10. Germline CDR1 reads SGHKS; CDR2 reads YYEKEE (reference sequence). CDR3 amino acids: CASNTGTGVPETQYF. The CDR3 nucleotides read TGTGCCAGCAACACCGGGACAGGGGTTCCGGAGACCCAGTACTTC.

V gene TRBV27 combines with J gene TRBJ1-1; D unclear. This CDR3 is built from 13 residues. V lost 3 bases, J lost 5 bases, and 10 bases lay in between. Germline V gives CDR1 MNHEY, CDR2 SMNVEV (reference sequence). CDR3 region: CASSFFGETEAFF. The CDR3 region has the DNA TGTGCCAGCAGTTTCTTCGGGGAAACTGAAGCTTTCTTT.

The chain combines TRBV7-2 with TRBJ2-5; tentatively, D is TRBD2 (6 bases). The CDR3 contains 12 residues. The germline V and J ends were trimmed by 2 bases and 7 bases, with 8 bases remaining between them. Germline loops: CDR1 SGHTA, CDR2 FQGNSA. CDR3 region: CASSLSAGTQYF. Written as DNA, the CDR3 is TGTGCCAGCAGCTTATCAGCGGGGACCCAGTACTTC.